The subject of this entry is one T cell receptor (beta chain). Its specificity is unknown. The same CDR3 arises from other DNA sequences in this sample as well. The entry originates in a study of shared clonotypes between healthy human individuals. Across the whole study: The donors, a couple of women and three men, were aged 18 to 49. Three CD4 naive, three CD4 memory, two CD8 naive and one CD8 memory plate were used per donor. Findings and limits, study-wide: Represented diversity, genetic and exposure-history alike, was limited by few donors.

Cells designated naive CD8 were CD45RO-negative and were positively selected for CCR7, with terminally differentiated effector memory CD45RA+ cells excluded. Genomic DNA per cell subset filled all wells of several immunoSEQ plates. The repertoire was sequenced with immunoSEQ multiplex PCR; TCRdb's copy has only in-frame clones and lacks some. Among about 2.1 million clones listed, about 93% were seen once. Germline V lookup: CDR1 LGHNA, CDR2 YSLEER. This CDR3 is 13 amino acids long. V dropped 1 base and J dropped 2 bases, with 6 bases sitting between them. Input material: naive CD8+ T cells from PBMCs. The clonotype comes from a man in his late teens or twenties in good health. Some clones in this sample may be carry-over from other donors' samples. The gene calls are TRBV4-3 and TRBJ2-7; unclear D gene. The CDR3 DNA reads as TGCGCCAGCAGCCAAGGTATAGCCTACGAGCAGTACTTC. It is translated as CASSQGIAYEQYF.